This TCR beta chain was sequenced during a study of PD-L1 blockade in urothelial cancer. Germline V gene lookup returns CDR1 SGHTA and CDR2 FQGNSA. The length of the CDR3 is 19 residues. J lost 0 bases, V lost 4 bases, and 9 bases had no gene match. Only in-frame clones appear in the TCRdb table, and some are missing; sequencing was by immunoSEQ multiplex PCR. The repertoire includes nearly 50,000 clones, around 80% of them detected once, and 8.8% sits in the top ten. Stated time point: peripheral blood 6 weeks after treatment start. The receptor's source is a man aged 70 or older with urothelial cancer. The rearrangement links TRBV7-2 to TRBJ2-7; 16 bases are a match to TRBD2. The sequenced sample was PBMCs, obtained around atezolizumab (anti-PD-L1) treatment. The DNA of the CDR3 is TGTGCCAGCAGCTCCCCGGGACTAGCGGGAGGGCCCCACTCCTACGAGCAGTACTTC. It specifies CASSSPGLAGGPHSYEQYF.